This T cell receptor (beta chain) was recovered during a study of shared clonotypes between healthy human individuals (TCRdb year 2020). At the level of the whole study: The cohort comprised two women and a few men aged 18 to 49 years. Between about 0.8 and 8.9 billion PBMCs per donor were obtained by leukapheresis. To estimate repertoire size and how much clonotype sharing occurs between individuals, the study deeply sequenced the blood TCR repertoires of five or six healthy adults. Libraries were prepared and TCR repertoires were sequenced by different laboratories using diverse techniques, in order to increase sequencing depth and limit assay-specific biases.

Healthy HIV-negative adults with no recently reported acute infections or vaccinations were included as donors. All donors were Caucasian adults living in Nashville, Tennessee, USA. For unsorted samples, 85 million to 100 million PBMCs were counted, and genomic DNA was extracted using the QIAamp DNA Blood Mini kit. Blood was collected by leukapheresis, and PBMCs were isolated by Ficoll-Histopaque density gradient centrifugation and then cryopreserved in liquid nitrogen vapor phase. Using the deep immunoSEQ assay, multiplex PCR amplified TCR CDR3 regions from genomic DNA. Genomic DNA extracted from each cell subset was distributed evenly over all wells of several immunoSEQ 96-well plates, and each plate served as one replicate. Each replicate PCR for unsorted PBMC received about 0.3 ug genomic DNA, equal to about 30,000 T cell genomes. Unsorted PBMC genomic DNA was sequenced across ten immunoSEQ deep assay plates. Purified libraries were measured with a Qubit 3.0 fluorometer, size-checked on a Bioanalyzer 2100, and measured again with the KAPA Library Quantification kit. Every immunoSEQ 96-well plate was sequenced on a dedicated single-read 150-cycle Illumina NextSeq 550 flow cell. The published analysis was carried out like this. Because the immunoSEQ output included only junctional sequences and no quality scores, the filtering could not be the same as the filtering used for full-length reads. To assign V/J genes and CDR3, sequences were annotated against IMGT germline references using PyIR, a Python wrapper for IgBLAST v1.9. Any read was removed if the V/J assignment was weak (E-value above 1e-6), the CDR3 was missing, or the read contained stop codons, out-of-frame junctions, or ambiguous translated residues. V3J clonotypes were defined by identical inferred V gene, J gene, and CDR3 amino acid sequence. Percentage overlap between repertoires was calculated by dividing the number of shared unique clonotypes by the size of the smaller repertoire. RTK rarefaction, the Chao1 estimator, and Recon v2.1 estimates of unobserved clonotypes were used to assess repertoire richness. Entries here come from immuneACCESS through TCRdb and include only in-frame sequences with V and J called. Some clones fail to appear in such tables; in the studies checked, an unresolved V gene covers under half of the shortfall, and the cause of the remainder is unknown. V, J and clone size were drawn from that table, and D and trimming were deduced from the DNA. A total of about half a million clones appear in this sample, approximately 81% of them only once. The ten largest clonotypes hold 12% of the sample.

The full study reports these points: Because the study included only a small number of donors, the genetic and exposure-history diversity represented was limited. Sampling was limited to blood, and TCR repertoires in tissue likely differ from TCR repertoires in blood. Pairwise subsampling indicated that sequencing depth was expected to affect the degree of clonotype sharing among donors.

Germline trimming: 0 bases from V, 0 bases from J; junction bases outside gene matches: 13. CDR1 GTSNPN and CDR2 SVGIG are derived from the germline V gene (reference sequence). From its cysteine to its phenylalanine, the CDR3 spans 19 amino acids. Of the read, only the CDR3 DNA is kept; its 57 bases are in frame from base 1. Regarding this clone: The antigen it recognizes is unknown. There are no base qualities to consult, and no much larger clone falls within one base.

The chain links TRBV30 with TRBJ2-1, with 8 bases aligning to TRBD2. Sequencing input: PBMCs. The sequence came from a woman aged 35 to 49 in good health. Some clones in this sample may be carry-over from other donors' samples. The CDR3 protein is CAWSVPKFQRGSSYNEQFF. The bases are TGTGCCTGGAGTGTACCCAAATTTCAGCGGGGGAGCTCCTACAATGAGCAGTTCTTC.